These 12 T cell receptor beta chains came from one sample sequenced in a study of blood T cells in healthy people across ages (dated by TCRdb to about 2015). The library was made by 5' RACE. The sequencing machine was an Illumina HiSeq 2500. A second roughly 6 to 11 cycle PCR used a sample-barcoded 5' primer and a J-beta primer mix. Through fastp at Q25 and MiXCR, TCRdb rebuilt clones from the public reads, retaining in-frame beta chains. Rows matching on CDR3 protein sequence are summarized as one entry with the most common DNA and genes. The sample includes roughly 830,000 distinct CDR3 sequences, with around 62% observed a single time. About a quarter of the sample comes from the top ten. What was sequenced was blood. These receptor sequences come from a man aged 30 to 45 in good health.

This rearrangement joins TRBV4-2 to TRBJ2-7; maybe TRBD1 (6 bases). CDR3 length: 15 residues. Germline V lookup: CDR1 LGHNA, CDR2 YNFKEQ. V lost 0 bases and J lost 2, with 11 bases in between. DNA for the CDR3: TGTGCCAGCAGCCAAGATCTGGGGGCGGCCTACGAGCAGTACTTC. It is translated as CASSQDLGAAYEQYF.

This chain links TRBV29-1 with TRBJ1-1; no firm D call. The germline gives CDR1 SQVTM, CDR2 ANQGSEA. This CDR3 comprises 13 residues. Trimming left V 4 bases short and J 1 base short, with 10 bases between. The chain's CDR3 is CSVVKVANTEAFF. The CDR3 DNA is TGCAGCGTTGTCAAGGTAGCGAACACTGAAGCTTTCTTT.

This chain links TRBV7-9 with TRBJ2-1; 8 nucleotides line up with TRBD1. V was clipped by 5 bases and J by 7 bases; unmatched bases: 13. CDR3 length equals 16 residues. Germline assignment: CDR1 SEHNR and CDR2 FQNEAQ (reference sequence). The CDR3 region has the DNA TGTGCCAGCAGCCCGCAGACAGGGGTCGCTGAGAATGAGCAGTTCTTC. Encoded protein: CASSPQTGVAENEQFF.

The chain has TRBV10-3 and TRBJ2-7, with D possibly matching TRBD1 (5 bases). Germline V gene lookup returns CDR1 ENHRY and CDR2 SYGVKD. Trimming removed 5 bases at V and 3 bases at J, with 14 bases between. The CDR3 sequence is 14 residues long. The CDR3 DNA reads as TGTGCCATCAGTCCGAGTGACAGAGACTACGAGCAGTACTTC. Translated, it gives CAISPSDRDYEQYF.

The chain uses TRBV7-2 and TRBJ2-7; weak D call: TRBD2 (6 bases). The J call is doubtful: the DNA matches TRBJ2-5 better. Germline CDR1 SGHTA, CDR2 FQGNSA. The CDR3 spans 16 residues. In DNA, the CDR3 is TGTGCCAGCAGCTTGCAGGTCGGCGGGAACCTGGAGACCCAGTACTTC. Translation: CASSLQVGGNLETQYF.

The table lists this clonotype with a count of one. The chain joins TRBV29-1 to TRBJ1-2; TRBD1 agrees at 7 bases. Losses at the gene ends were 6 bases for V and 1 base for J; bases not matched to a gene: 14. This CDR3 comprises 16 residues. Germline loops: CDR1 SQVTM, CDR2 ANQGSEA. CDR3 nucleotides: TGCAGCGTCCAAATGACAGGGCGGGGGTTTAACTATGGCTACACCTTC. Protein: CSVQMTGRGFNYGYTF. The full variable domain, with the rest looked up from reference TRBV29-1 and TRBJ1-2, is SAVISQKPSRDICQRGTSLTIQCQVDSQVTMMFWYRQQPGQSLTLIATANQGSEATYESGFVIDKFPISRPNLTFSTLTVSNMSPEDSSIYLCSVQMTGRGFNYGYTFGSGTRLTVV.

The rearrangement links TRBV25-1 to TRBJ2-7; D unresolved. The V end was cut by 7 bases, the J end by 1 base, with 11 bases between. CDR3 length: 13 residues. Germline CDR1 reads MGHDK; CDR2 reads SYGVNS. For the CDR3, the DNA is TGTGCCAGCAAGATGGTAGGGTCCTACGAGCAGTACTTC. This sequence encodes CASKMVGSYEQYF.

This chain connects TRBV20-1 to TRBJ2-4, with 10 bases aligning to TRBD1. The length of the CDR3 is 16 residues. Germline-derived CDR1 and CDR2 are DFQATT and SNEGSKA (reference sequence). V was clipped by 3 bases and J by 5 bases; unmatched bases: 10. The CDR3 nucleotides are TGCAGTGCTAGCCCCGCCGACAGGGGGCAAGAAAACATTCAGTACTTC. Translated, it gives CSASPADRGQENIQYF.

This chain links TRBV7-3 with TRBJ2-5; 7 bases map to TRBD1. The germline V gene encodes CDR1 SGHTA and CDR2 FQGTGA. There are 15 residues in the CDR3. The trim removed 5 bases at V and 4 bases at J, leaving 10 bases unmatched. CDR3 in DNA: TGTGCCAGCAGCCCGTATTCAGGGGGACGAGAGACCCAGTACTTC. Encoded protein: CASSPYSGGRETQYF.

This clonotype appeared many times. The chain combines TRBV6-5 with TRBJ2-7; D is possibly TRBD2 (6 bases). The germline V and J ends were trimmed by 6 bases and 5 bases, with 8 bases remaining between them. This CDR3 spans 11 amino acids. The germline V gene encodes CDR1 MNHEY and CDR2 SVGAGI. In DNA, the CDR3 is TGTGCCAGCAGAGGACTACACGAGCAGTACTTC. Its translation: CASRGLHEQYF.

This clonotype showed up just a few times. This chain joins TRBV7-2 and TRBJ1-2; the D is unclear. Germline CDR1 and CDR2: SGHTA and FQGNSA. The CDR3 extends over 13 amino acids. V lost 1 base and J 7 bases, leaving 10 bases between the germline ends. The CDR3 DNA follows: TGTGCCAGCAGCTTAGGGTCCACAGTTGGCTACACCTTC. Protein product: CASSLGSTVGYTF.

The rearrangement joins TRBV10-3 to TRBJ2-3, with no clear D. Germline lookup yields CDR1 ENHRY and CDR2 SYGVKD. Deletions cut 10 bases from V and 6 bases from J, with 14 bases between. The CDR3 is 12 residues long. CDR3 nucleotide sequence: TGTGCCACGGCGACGGGTCGGGATACGCAGTATTTT. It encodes CATATGRDTQYF.